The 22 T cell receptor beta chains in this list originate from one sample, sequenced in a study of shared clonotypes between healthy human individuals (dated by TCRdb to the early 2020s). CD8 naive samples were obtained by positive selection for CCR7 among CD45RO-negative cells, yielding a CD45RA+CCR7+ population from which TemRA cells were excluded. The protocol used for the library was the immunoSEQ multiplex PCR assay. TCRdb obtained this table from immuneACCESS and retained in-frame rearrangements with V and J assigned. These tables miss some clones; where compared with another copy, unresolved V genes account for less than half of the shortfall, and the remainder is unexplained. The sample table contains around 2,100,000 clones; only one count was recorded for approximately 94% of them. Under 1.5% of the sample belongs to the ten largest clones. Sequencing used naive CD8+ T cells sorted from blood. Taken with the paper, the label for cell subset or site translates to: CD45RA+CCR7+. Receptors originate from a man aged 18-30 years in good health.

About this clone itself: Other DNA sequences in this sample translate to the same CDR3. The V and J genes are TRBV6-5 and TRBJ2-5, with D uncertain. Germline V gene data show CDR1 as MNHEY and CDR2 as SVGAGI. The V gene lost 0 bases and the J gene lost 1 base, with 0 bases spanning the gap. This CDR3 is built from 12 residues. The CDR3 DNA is TGTGCCAGCAGTTACTCCCAAGAGACCCAGTACTTC. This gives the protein CASSYSQETQYF.

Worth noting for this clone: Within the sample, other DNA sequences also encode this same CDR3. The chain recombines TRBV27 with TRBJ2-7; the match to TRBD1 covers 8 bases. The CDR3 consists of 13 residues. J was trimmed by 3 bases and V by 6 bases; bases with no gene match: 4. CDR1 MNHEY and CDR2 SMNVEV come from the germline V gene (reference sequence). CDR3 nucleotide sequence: TGTGCCAGCAGCCCGACAGGGGTCTACGAGCAGTACTTC. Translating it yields CASSPTGVYEQYF.

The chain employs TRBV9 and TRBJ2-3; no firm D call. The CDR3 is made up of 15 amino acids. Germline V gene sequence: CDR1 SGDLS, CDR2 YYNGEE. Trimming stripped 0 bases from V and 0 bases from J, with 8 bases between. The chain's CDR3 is CASSVATASTDTQYF. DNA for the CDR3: TGTGCCAGCAGCGTAGCTACTGCCAGCACAGATACGCAGTATTTT.

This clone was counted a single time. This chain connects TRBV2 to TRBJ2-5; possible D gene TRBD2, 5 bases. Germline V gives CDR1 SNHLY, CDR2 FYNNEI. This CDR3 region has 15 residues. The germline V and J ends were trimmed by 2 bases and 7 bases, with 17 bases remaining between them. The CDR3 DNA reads TGTGCCAGCAGTGAAATCGGGGTCCTTACCGGGACCCAGTACTTC. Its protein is CASSEIGVLTGTQYF.

The CDR3 spells CASSLPGLGASETQYF. The CDR3 DNA follows: TGTGCCAGCAGCCTACCGGGACTAGGGGCCTCAGAGACCCAGTACTTC. The V call is TRBV7-6, the J call TRBJ2-5, with TRBD2 matching 8 bases. Unmatched junction bases numbered 12, after V lost 5 bases and J lost 4 bases. The CDR3 covers 16 residues. Germline V lookup: CDR1 SGHVS, CDR2 FNYEAQ.

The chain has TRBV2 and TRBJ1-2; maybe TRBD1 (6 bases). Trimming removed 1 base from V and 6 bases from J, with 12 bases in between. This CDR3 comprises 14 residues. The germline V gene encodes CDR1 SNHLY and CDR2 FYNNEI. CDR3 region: CASSEVGAQDGYTF. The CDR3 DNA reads TGTGCCAGCAGTGAAGTGGGGGCGCAGGATGGCTACACCTTC. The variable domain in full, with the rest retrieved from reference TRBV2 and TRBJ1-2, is EPEVTQTPSHQVTQMGQEVILRCVPISNHLYFYWYRQILGQKVEFLVSFYNNEISEKSEIFDDQFSVERPDGSNFTLKIRSTKLEDSAMYFCASSEVGAQDGYTFGSGTRLTVV.

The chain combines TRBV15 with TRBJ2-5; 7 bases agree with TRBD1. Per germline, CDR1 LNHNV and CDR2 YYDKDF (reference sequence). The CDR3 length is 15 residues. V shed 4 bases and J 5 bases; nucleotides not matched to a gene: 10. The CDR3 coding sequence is TGTGCCACCAGCACCGGGACAGTTGGTGGGGAGACCCAGTACTTC. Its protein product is CATSTGTVGGETQYF.

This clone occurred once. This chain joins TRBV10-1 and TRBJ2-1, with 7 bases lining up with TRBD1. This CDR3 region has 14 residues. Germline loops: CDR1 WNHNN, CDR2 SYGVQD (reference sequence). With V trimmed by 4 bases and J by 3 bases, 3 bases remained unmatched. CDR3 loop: CASSVDRDYNEQFF. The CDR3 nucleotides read TGCGCCAGCAGTGTCGACAGGGACTACAATGAGCAGTTCTTC.

The DNA for the CDR3 is TGTGCCAGCACGATAAACCCGAACACTGAAGCTTTCTTT. Amino acid sequence: CASTINPNTEAFF. The chain has TRBV6-5 and TRBJ1-1; no definite D call. This CDR3 has 13 amino acids. Per the germline V gene, CDR1 is MNHEY and CDR2 is SVGAGI. The V gene lost 7 bases and the J gene lost 1 base, with 10 bases spanning the gap.

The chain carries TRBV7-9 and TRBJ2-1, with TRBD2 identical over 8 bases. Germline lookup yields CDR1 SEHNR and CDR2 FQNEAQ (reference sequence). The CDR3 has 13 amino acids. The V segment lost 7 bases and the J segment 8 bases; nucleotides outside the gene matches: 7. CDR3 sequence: CASTAAAGDEQFF. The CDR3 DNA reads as TGTGCCAGCACCGCAGCAGCGGGGGATGAGCAGTTCTTC.

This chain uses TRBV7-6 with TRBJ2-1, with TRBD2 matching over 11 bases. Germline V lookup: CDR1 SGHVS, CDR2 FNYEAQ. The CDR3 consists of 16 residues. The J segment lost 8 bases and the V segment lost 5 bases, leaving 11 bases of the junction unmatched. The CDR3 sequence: CASSLGTSGPSDEQFF. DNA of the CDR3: TGTGCCAGCAGCCTGGGGACTAGCGGTCCCTCGGATGAGCAGTTCTTC.

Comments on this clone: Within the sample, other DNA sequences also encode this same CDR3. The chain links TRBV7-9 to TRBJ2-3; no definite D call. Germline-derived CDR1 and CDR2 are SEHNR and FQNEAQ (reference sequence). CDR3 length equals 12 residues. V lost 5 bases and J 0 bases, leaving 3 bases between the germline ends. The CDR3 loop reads CASSVSTDTQYF. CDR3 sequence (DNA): TGTGCCAGCAGCGTTAGCACAGATACGCAGTATTTT.

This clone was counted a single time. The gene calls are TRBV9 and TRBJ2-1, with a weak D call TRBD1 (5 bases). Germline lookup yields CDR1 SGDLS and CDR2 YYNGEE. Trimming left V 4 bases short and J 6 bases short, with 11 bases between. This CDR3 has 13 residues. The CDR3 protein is CASSPVGVNEQFF. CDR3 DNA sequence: TGTGCCAGCAGCCCAGTAGGGGTCAATGAGCAGTTCTTC.

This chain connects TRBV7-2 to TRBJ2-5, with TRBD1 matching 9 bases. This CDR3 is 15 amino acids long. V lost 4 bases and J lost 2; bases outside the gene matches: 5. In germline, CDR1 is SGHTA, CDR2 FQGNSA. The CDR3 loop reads CASSSTGGHQETQYF. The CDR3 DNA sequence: TGTGCCAGCAGCTCGACAGGGGGGCATCAAGAGACCCAGTACTTC.

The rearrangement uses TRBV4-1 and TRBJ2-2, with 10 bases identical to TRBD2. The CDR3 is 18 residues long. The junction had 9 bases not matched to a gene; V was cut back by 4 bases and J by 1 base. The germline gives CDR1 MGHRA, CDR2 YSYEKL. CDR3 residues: CASSPPLASGGNTGELFF. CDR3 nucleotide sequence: TGCGCCAGCAGCCCCCCCCTGGCTAGCGGGGGGAACACCGGGGAGCTGTTTTTT.

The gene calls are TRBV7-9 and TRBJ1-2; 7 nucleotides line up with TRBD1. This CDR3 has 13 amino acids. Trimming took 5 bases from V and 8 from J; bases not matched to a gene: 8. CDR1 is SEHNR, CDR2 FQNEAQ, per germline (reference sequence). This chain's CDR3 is CASSTEQGLGYTF. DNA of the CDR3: TGTGCCAGCAGCACCGAACAGGGGTTGGGCTACACCTTC.

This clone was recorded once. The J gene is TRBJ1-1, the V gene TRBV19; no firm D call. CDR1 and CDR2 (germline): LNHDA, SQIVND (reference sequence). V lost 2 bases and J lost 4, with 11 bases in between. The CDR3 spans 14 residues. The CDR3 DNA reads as TGTGCCAGTAGTATAATGGGAGTGAGCACTGAAGCTTTCTTT. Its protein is CASSIMGVSTEAFF. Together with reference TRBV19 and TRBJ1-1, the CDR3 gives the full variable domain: DGGITQSPKYLFRKEGQNVTLSCEQNLNHDAMYWYRQDPGQGLRLIYYSQIVNDFQKGDIAEGYSVSREKKESFPLTVTSAQKNPTAFYLCASSIMGVSTEAFFGQGTRLTVV.

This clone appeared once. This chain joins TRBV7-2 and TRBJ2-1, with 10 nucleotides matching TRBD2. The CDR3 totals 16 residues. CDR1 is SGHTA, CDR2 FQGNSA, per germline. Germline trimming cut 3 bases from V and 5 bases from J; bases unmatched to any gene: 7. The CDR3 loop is CASSFGLAGAHNEQFF. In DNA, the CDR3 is TGTGCCAGCAGCTTTGGTCTAGCGGGAGCCCACAATGAGCAGTTCTTC.

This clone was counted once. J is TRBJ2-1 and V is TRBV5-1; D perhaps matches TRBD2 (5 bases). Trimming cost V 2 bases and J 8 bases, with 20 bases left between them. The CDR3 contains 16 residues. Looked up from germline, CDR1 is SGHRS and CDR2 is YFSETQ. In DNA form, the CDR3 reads TGCGCCAGCAGCTTTTATGATACATACCAAGCGGATGAGCAGTTCTTC. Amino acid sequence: CASSFYDTYQADEQFF.

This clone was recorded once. Here the CDR3 reads CASTKQGGLGEKLFF. CDR3 in DNA: TGTGCCAGCACTAAACAGGGAGGGCTGGGGGAAAAACTGTTTTTT. The gene calls are TRBV6-5 and TRBJ1-4; maybe TRBD1 (6 bases). The CDR3 loop spans 15 amino acids. Germline V gives CDR1 MNHEY, CDR2 SVGAGI. Trimming shortened V by 7 bases and J by 8 bases, and 20 bases separated the two germline ends.

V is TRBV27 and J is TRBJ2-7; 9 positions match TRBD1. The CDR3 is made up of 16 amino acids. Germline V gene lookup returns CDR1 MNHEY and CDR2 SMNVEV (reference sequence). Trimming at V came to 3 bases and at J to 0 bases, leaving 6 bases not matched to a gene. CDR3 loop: CASSLGPGQGSYEQYF. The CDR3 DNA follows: TGTGCCAGCAGTTTGGGACCGGGACAGGGCTCCTACGAGCAGTACTTC.

The chain's CDR3 is CASSVYYQGVNEQFF. The CDR3 coding sequence is TGTGCCAGCAGCGTTTATTATCAGGGGGTCAATGAGCAGTTCTTC. The chain is built from TRBV7-2 and TRBJ2-1; TRBD1 agrees at 7 bases. There are 15 residues in the CDR3. Per germline, CDR1 SGHTA and CDR2 FQGNSA. Losses at the gene ends were 5 bases for V and 6 bases for J; bases not matched to a gene: 10.